The 3 T cell receptor beta chains reported below all come from one sample, sequenced in a study of blood T cell repertoires in COVID-19. Method: immunoSEQ multiplex PCR; TCRdb's copy keeps in-frame clones and lacks some. The sample holds about 260,000 clones; approximately 80% are singletons and the top ten take 1.5% to 2%. The material sequenced was peripheral blood. These receptors were collected from a woman of 80 years or more with acute or convalescent COVID-19.

The rearrangement joins TRBV7-6 to TRBJ2-5, with TRBD1 identical over 11 bases. This CDR3 has 15 residues. V was clipped by 1 base and J by 4 bases; unmatched bases: 2. Germline CDR1 SGHVS, CDR2 FNYEAQ. CDR3 DNA: TGTGCCAGCAGCTTAGGGGGGACAGGGGGAGAGACCCAGTACTTC. Its protein product is CASSLGGTGGETQYF.

The V and J genes are TRBV7-2 and TRBJ2-7; TRBD1 matches at 11 bases. The CDR3 covers 15 residues. Per germline, CDR1 SGHTA and CDR2 FQGNSA. Trimming at V came to 2 bases and at J to 3 bases, leaving 3 bases not matched to a gene. The chain's CDR3 is CASSLPGTGGYEQYF. As DNA, the CDR3 is TGTGCCAGCAGCTTACCCGGGACAGGGGGCTACGAGCAGTACTTC.

V gene TRBV7-3 combines with J gene TRBJ2-2; no firm D call. The V gene's germline CDR1 is SGHTA and CDR2 FQGTGA. This CDR3 spans 13 amino acids. Trimming stripped 1 base from V and 10 bases from J, with 10 bases between. CDR3 in amino acids: CASSLIMTSELFF. The CDR3, as DNA: TGTGCCAGCAGCTTAATTATGACATCGGAGCTGTTTTTT.